The 26 T cell receptor beta chains below were found in one sample sequenced in a study of shared clonotypes between healthy human individuals. TCRdb's copy holds only in-frame clones and misses some; the assay was immunoSEQ multiplex PCR. The sample records around 2.5 million clones, 93% being singletons. Sequenced material: naive CD4+ T cells from PBMCs. Stated subset: CD45RA+ positively selected. These receptors came from a man aged 18 to 35 in good health. Some clones in this sample may be carry-over from other donors' samples.

The V call is TRBV10-1, the J call TRBJ2-5, with 11 positions matching TRBD2. J was trimmed by 4 bases and V by 4 bases; bases with no gene match: 5. The CDR3 consists of 15 residues. Germline V gene lookup returns CDR1 WNHNN and CDR2 SYGVQD (reference sequence). This CDR3 is CASSAVLAGAETQYF. The CDR3 bases are TGCGCCAGCAGTGCTGTACTAGCGGGAGCAGAGACCCAGTACTTC.

The CDR3 protein is CASSSATDRQETQYF. CDR3 DNA: TGTGCCAGCAGTTCCGCGACCGACCGCCAAGAGACCCAGTACTTC. V is TRBV6-5 and J is TRBJ2-5; no reliable D call. V was clipped by 4 bases and J by 1 base, with 13 bases between them. The CDR3 extends over 15 amino acids. Germline V CDR1 and CDR2: MNHEY, SVGAGI.

This rearrangement joins TRBV19 to TRBJ1-2; D gene unclear. Germline-derived CDR1 and CDR2 are LNHDA and SQIVND (reference sequence). The CDR3 runs 12 residues. Trimming pared 1 base from V and 7 bases from J, leaving 7 bases between. The CDR3 reads CASSIGSIGYTF. CDR3 DNA: TGTGCCAGTAGTATAGGGTCGATTGGCTACACCTTC.

Worth noting for this clone: The same CDR3 also results from other DNA sequences found in this sample. The chain carries TRBV6-5 and TRBJ2-5, with D possibly TRBD2 on 6 matching bases. The ends were cut back, 2 bases at V and 5 bases at J, with 6 bases in the middle. Germline V gene lookup returns CDR1 MNHEY and CDR2 SVGAGI. The CDR3 totals 12 residues. CDR3 in amino acids: CASSYSGETQYF. The DNA for the CDR3 is TGTGCCAGCAGTTACAGCGGGGAGACCCAGTACTTC.

V and J are TRBV4-1 and TRBJ2-1; possible D gene TRBD2, 5 bases. Trimming stripped 3 bases from V and 9 bases from J, with 15 bases between. The CDR3 spans 14 residues. In germline, CDR1 is MGHRA, CDR2 YSYEKL. This CDR3 is CASSHGLTTVEQFF. The CDR3 region has the DNA TGCGCCAGCAGCCACGGACTTACCACCGTTGAGCAGTTCTTC.

The genes are TRBV5-6 and TRBJ2-5; TRBD1 aligns across 7 bases. V trimming: 2 bases; J trimming: 1 base; junction bases outside the gene matches: 5. The V gene's germline CDR1 is SGHDT and CDR2 YYEEEE. This CDR3 is built from 15 residues. The CDR3 bases are TGTGCCAGCAGCTTAAGGGGGCTGAGCCAAGAGACCCAGTACTTC. It encodes CASSLRGLSQETQYF.

The rearrangement uses TRBV12-1 and TRBJ2-7; the table's D call, TRBD2, was not checked against the DNA. TRBV12-1 is tagged as a pseudogene. This CDR3 has 16 amino acids. For the CDR3, the DNA is TGTGCCAGCAGCCCGCACAAGCGGGAGGCATCCTACGAGCAGTACTTC. This codes for CASSPHKREASYEQYF.

The rearrangement links TRBV5-8 to TRBJ1-4; D might be TRBD1 (5 bases). V lost 0 bases, J lost 8 bases, and 14 bases lay in between. Germline V gene data show CDR1 as SGHTS and CDR2 as YDEGEE. This CDR3 comprises 15 residues. CDR3 in DNA: TGTGCCAGCAGCTTGGGTGGGGCAATTGGAGAAAAACTGTTTTTT. This gives the protein CASSLGGAIGEKLFF.

Turning to this clone: Other DNA sequences in the sample encode the same CDR3. V usage is TRBV7-9 and J usage is TRBJ1-3; weak D call: TRBD1 (6 bases). Trimming pared 5 bases from V and 1 base from J, leaving 12 bases between. Germline V gives CDR1 SEHNR, CDR2 FQNEAQ (reference sequence). The CDR3 sequence is 15 residues long. CDR3 amino acids: CASSPRGGSGNTIYF. The CDR3 bases are TGTGCCAGCAGCCCAAGAGGGGGGTCTGGAAACACCATATATTTT.

V usage is TRBV28 and J usage is TRBJ2-7, with D possibly matching TRBD1 (6 bases). Per germline, CDR1 MDHEN and CDR2 SYDVKM. The CDR3 runs to 15 residues. Trimming took off 6 bases at V and 2 bases at J, with 17 bases between the two ends. The DNA of the CDR3 is TGTGCCAGCAGGGGTTGGGACACAAGAACCTACGAGCAGTACTTC. It yields the protein CASRGWDTRTYEQYF. Variable domain in full (rest from reference TRBV28 and TRBJ2-7): DVKVTQSSRYLVKRTGEKVFLECVQDMDHENMFWYRQDPGLGLRLIYFSYDVKMKEKGDIPEGYSVSREKKERFSLILESASTNQTSMYLCASRGWDTRTYEQYFGPGTRLTVT.

The CDR3 region is CASSLESGQGSYEQYF. CDR3 bases: TGCGCCAGCAGCTTGGAATCGGGACAGGGCAGCTACGAGCAGTACTTC. This rearrangement joins TRBV5-1 to TRBJ2-7; 9 nucleotides line up with TRBD1. The ends lost 0 bases at V and 3 bases at J; junction bases unmatched: 7. CDR3 length: 16 residues. Germline loops: CDR1 SGHRS, CDR2 YFSETQ.

The V gene is TRBV6-6, the J gene TRBJ2-3; 8 nucleotides match TRBD1. CDR3 length equals 14 residues. CDR1 and CDR2 (germline): MNHNY, SVGAGI (reference sequence). V shed 6 bases and J 4 bases; nucleotides not matched to a gene: 6. In nucleotides, the CDR3 is TGTGCCAGCAGCCTCGACAGGGGTTCAGATACGCAGTATTTT. It codes for CASSLDRGSDTQYF.

This chain connects TRBV28 to TRBJ1-4, with a tentative D call TRBD1 (6 bases). The germline gives CDR1 MDHEN, CDR2 SYDVKM. This CDR3 has 15 residues. The ends were cut back, 5 bases at V and 8 bases at J, with 18 bases in the middle. The CDR3 is CASSPGGQSEEKLFF. CDR3 DNA: TGTGCCAGCAGTCCCGGGGGACAATCGGAGGAAAAACTGTTTTTT.

V and J are TRBV6-5 and TRBJ1-6, with no clear D. The CDR3 has 11 residues. The V gene lost 10 bases and the J gene lost 6 bases, with 7 bases spanning the gap. Germline V lookup: CDR1 MNHEY, CDR2 SVGAGI. CDR3 in amino acids: CATASNSPLHF. The DNA for the CDR3 is TGTGCCACTGCAAGTAATTCACCCCTCCACTTT.

This clone was seen once. V is TRBV28 and J is TRBJ2-7; 7 nucleotides agree with TRBD2. Trimming took 4 bases from V and 0 from J; bases not matched to a gene: 15. Germline V gene data show CDR1 as MDHEN and CDR2 as SYDVKM. The CDR3 length is 18 residues. The CDR3: CASSSMGGGKVYSYEQYF. CDR3 bases: TGTGCCAGCAGTTCCATGGGGGGGGGAAAAGTGTACTCCTACGAGCAGTACTTC.

This chain uses TRBV11-2 with TRBJ1-4; the D is unclear. Trimming pared 5 bases from V and 5 bases from J, leaving 18 bases between. The CDR3 has 16 residues. Germline loops: CDR1 SGHAT, CDR2 FQNNGV. CDR3 DNA: TGTGCCAGCAGCCCATTATCCGGACGGATCAATGAAAAACTGTTTTTT. Translation: CASSPLSGRINEKLFF. Looking up the rest from reference TRBV11-2 and TRBJ1-4 gives the full variable domain: EAGVAQSPRYKIIEKRQSVAFWCNPISGHATLYWYQQILGQGPKLLIQFQNNGVVDDSQLPKDRFSAERLKGVDSTLKIQPAKLEDSAVYLCASSPLSGRINEKLFFGSGTQLSVL.

The rearrangement joins TRBV6-1 to TRBJ2-7; no definite D call. V lost 2 bases, J lost 12 bases, and 14 bases lay in between. This CDR3 comprises 12 residues. Germline V gene data show CDR1 as MNHNS and CDR2 as SASEGT. CDR3 bases: TGTGCCAGCAGTGAACGTCTAGTGAGGCGGTACTTC. This translates into CASSERLVRRYF.

On this clone itself: In the same sample, other DNA sequences code for this CDR3. The genes are TRBV5-1 and TRBJ2-3; unclear D gene. The V and J ends lost 1 base and 4 bases respectively, with 7 bases between them. Germline V CDR1 and CDR2: SGHRS, YFSETQ. The CDR3 is 13 residues long. CDR3 in amino acids: CASSLLRADTQYF. The CDR3 DNA reads TGCGCCAGCAGCTTGCTACGTGCAGATACGCAGTATTTT. Together with reference TRBV5-1 and TRBJ2-3, the CDR3 gives the full variable domain: KAGVTQTPRYLIKTRGQQVTLSCSPISGHRSVSWYQQTPGQGLQFLFEYFSETQRNKGNFPGRFSGRQFSNSRSEMNVSTLELGDSALYLCASSLLRADTQYFGPGTRLTVL.

Comments on this clone: Distinct nucleotide sequences in the sample also encode this CDR3. V gene TRBV28 combines with J gene TRBJ2-5, with D maybe TRBD1 (5 bases). The ends were cut back, 2 bases at V and 2 bases at J, with 9 bases in the middle. This CDR3 is 14 amino acids long. Germline-derived CDR1 and CDR2 are MDHEN and SYDVKM. The CDR3 reads CASSLGQLQETQYF. In nucleotides, the CDR3 is TGTGCCAGCAGTTTAGGACAACTTCAAGAGACCCAGTACTTC.

The rearrangement uses TRBV5-1 and TRBJ1-1, with D possibly TRBD1 on 5 matching bases. Per germline, CDR1 SGHRS and CDR2 YFSETQ. Trimming removed 0 bases at V and 4 bases at J, with 13 bases between. This CDR3 spans 15 amino acids. CDR3 amino acids: CASSLDGARGTEAFF. The CDR3 DNA reads as TGCGCCAGCAGCTTGGATGGGGCGCGGGGCACTGAAGCTTTCTTT.

This chain joins TRBV5-1 and TRBJ1-5, with 8 bases matching TRBD1. This CDR3 contains 14 residues. Germline assignment: CDR1 SGHRS and CDR2 YFSETQ. The V segment lost 0 bases and the J segment 6 bases; nucleotides outside the gene matches: 2. The CDR3 DNA reads as TGCGCCAGCAGCTTGGCTACAGGGGGTCAGCCCCAGCATTTT. Encoded protein: CASSLATGGQPQHF.

This clone was observed a single time. This rearrangement joins TRBV6-5 to TRBJ1-4, with TRBD1 matching 10 bases. This CDR3 spans 14 amino acids. Germline CDR1 and CDR2: MNHEY and SVGAGI. V was pared by 6 bases and J by 5 bases, with 3 bases of the junction left unmatched. The CDR3: CASRKTGGNEKLFF. The CDR3 nucleotides read TGTGCCAGCAGGAAGACAGGGGGCAATGAAAAACTGTTTTTT.

This clone was seen a single time. The chain carries TRBV9 and TRBJ2-5, with 14 bases lining up with TRBD2. The germline V gene encodes CDR1 SGDLS and CDR2 YYNGEE. CDR3 length equals 18 residues. V shed 2 bases, J shed 3 bases, and the junction held 9 bases outside the gene matches. Written as DNA, the CDR3 is TGTGCCAGCAGCGTCGGACTAGCGGGAGGACGAGGGGAAGAGACCCAGTACTTC. Translation: CASSVGLAGGRGEETQYF.

The genes are TRBV11-2 and TRBJ2-7; TRBD1 matches 9 bases. From germline, CDR1 is SGHAT and CDR2 FQNNGV. The CDR3 has 13 residues. V lost 6 bases and J lost 7; bases outside the gene matches: 7. As DNA, the CDR3 is TGTGCCAGCAGATCAACAGGGGGCGAGGAGCAGTACTTC. Its translation: CASRSTGGEEQYF.

Remarks on this clone: Other DNA sequences of this sample code for an identical CDR3. The chain uses TRBV5-1 and TRBJ2-3; 7 nucleotides agree with TRBD2. J gave up 3 bases and V 3 bases, and 1 base lay outside the gene matches. This CDR3 has 13 amino acids. Germline V gene data show CDR1 as SGHRS and CDR2 as YFSETQ. In nucleotides, the CDR3 is TGCGCCAGCAGCTGGGACTATACAGATACGCAGTATTTT. Protein product: CASSWDYTDTQYF.

The chain is built from TRBV5-1 and TRBJ1-5; 7 bases agree with TRBD1. Trimming cost V 0 bases and J 2 bases; bases outside gene matches: 2. This CDR3 is built from 15 residues. Germline V CDR1 and CDR2: SGHRS, YFSETQ. This CDR3 is CASSLDRGGNQPQHF. CDR3 DNA sequence: TGCGCCAGCAGCTTGGACAGGGGAGGCAATCAGCCCCAGCATTTT. The full variable domain, rest sourced from reference TRBV5-1 and TRBJ1-5, is KAGVTQTPRYLIKTRGQQVTLSCSPISGHRSVSWYQQTPGQGLQFLFEYFSETQRNKGNFPGRFSGRQFSNSRSEMNVSTLELGDSALYLCASSLDRGGNQPQHFGDGTRLSIL.